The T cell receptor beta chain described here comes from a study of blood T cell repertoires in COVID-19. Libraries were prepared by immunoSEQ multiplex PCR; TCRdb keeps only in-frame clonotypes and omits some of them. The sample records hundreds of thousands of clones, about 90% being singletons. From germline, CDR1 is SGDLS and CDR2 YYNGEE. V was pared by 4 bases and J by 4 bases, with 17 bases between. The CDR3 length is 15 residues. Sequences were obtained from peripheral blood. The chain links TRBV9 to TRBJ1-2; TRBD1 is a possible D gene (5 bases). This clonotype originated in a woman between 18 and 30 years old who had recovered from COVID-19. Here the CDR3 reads CASSPSGAAFYGYTF. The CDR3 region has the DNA TGTGCCAGCAGCCCGAGTGGGGCCGCTTTCTATGGCTACACCTTC. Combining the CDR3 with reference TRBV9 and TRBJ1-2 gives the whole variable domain DSGVTQTPKHLITATGQRVTLRCSPRSGDLSVYWYQQSLDQGLQFLIQYYNGEERAKGNILERFSAQQFPDLHSELNLSSLELGDSALYFCASSPSGAAFYGYTFGSGTRLTVV.